Each of the 3 T cell receptor beta chains below was sequenced from the same sample in a study of shared clonotypes between healthy human individuals. Clones were read by immunoSEQ multiplex PCR, and TCRdb kept only the in-frame ones, dropping some. The top ten hold 0.36% of the sample, which has about 2.4 million clones, 93% seen once. The source material was naive CD4+ T cells from PBMCs. Subset given: CD45RA+ positively selected. The receptors derive from a young man in good health. Some clones in this sample may be carry-over from other donors' samples.

The gene calls are TRBV19 and TRBJ1-5; D is undetermined. V was cut by 3 bases and J by 5 bases, with 8 bases left in between. The CDR3 has 13 residues. CDR1 and CDR2 (germline): LNHDA, SQIVND (reference sequence). The CDR3 bases are TGTGCCAGTAGTATTGACGGTTATCAGCCCCAGCATTTT. Its translation is CASSIDGYQPQHF.

The chain uses TRBV6-6 and TRBJ2-7; D gene ambiguous. Trimming pared 0 bases from V and 0 bases from J, leaving 9 bases between. This CDR3 has 15 residues. Germline V CDR1 and CDR2: MNHNY, SVGAGI (reference sequence). The CDR3, as DNA: TGTGCCAGCAGTTACTCGAGTGGGCCCTCCTACGAGCAGTACTTC. This translates into CASSYSSGPSYEQYF.

This rearrangement joins TRBV4-1 to TRBJ2-7; D gene uncertain. The germline gives CDR1 MGHRA, CDR2 YSYEKL. Trimming took off 0 bases at V and 4 bases at J, with 13 bases between the two ends. The CDR3 extends over 15 amino acids. CDR3 sequence reads: CASSQDGENPYEQYF. The DNA for the CDR3 is TGCGCCAGCAGCCAAGACGGAGAAAATCCATACGAGCAGTACTTC.